This TCR beta chain was obtained from a study of T cell responses to AZD1222 COVID-19 vaccine. Study results and limitations: Most donors were white British and more were female, and clonal diversity was possibly underestimated. Spike-specific TCR repertoires showed rising breadth and depth after two AZD1222 doses. Researchers took repertoire samples only after the peak T cell response had come.

Trimming took 2 bases from V and 7 from J, leaving 12 bases between them. Germline CDR1 LNHNV, CDR2 YYDKDF (reference sequence). The CDR3 runs to 14 residues. Repertoires were generated with immunoSEQ multiplex PCR, while TCRdb's copy carries only in-frame clones and drops some. The profile shows some 150,000 clones, roughly 90% of them singletons. On this clone: Its matching antigen is unknown.

The chain couples TRBV15 to TRBJ1-5; weak D call: TRBD1 (5 bases). This TCR was recovered from an adult who received the AZD1222 COVID-19 vaccine. Sequenced here: peripheral blood, sampled 28 days after the second AZD1222 dose. The CDR3 region is CATSRKGLRQPQHF. The CDR3 nucleotides read TGTGCCACCAGCAGAAAGGGACTGAGGCAGCCCCAGCATTTT.